This T cell receptor beta chain was retrieved from a study of blood T cell repertoires in COVID-19. Across the study: The United States, Italy and Spain were the sources of the acute and convalescent COVID-19 samples.

Profiled with immunoSEQ multiplex PCR; TCRdb holds only in-frame clones, not every one. This table has some 350,000 clones, approximately 89% appearing once. This clone was seen a handful of times. The TCR was taken from a man aged 30 to 39 who had recovered from COVID-19. What was sequenced was PBMCs or T cells enriched from blood (not recorded which).

CDR3 in amino acids: CASRISGATDTQYF. The CDR3 DNA reads TGTGCCAGCAGGATTAGCGGGGCGACAGATACGCAGTATTTT. The rearrangement joins TRBV3-1 (or the pseudogene TRBV3-2) to TRBJ2-3; 8 positions agree with TRBD2. Germline CDR1 reads LGHDT; CDR2 reads YNNKEL (reference sequence). The V gene end was trimmed by 6 bases and the J gene end by 3 bases; junction bases not matched to a gene: 5. The CDR3 totals 14 residues.